A selection of T cell receptor beta chains follows, all from one sample in a study of cytomegalovirus exposure and HLA in healthy donors. Libraries were prepared by immunoSEQ multiplex PCR; TCRdb keeps only in-frame clonotypes and omits some of them. The data show around 100,000 clones, roughly four fifths seen once. Sequenced input: PBMCs. These receptors came from a woman aged 60 to 75 in good health and CMV-seropositive. CDR3s include the opening cysteine and the closing phenylalanine or tryptophan. Fields, in order: J gene, clone size, CDR3 length, D gene, V gene, CDR3 DNA, CDR3 protein. D genes are given only for firm matches. Some rows mark clone size as missing; the rest say once, few, many or name a class of expanded clone.

TRBJ1-2	.	14	.	TRBV2	TGTGCCAGCAGAGCAGGGGACACCCTCGCAGGCTACACCTTC	CASRAGDTLAGYTF
TRBJ1-6	.	13	TRBD1	TRBV29-1	TGCAGCGCTGGACAGGGTGGCAATTCACCCCTCCACTTT	CSAGQGGNSPLHF
TRBJ2-2	.	16	TRBD2	TRBV28	TGTGCCAGCAGACTTCGACTAGCGGGGGACACCGGGGAGCTGTTTTTT	CASRLRLAGDTGELFF
TRBJ1-2	.	15	.	TRBV5-1	TGCGCCAGCAGCTTGGTTCAGGGGTTGAGTGATGGCTACACCTTC	CASSLVQGLSDGYTF
TRBJ2-1	.	16	TRBD2	TRBV11-3	TGTGCCAGCAGCCCGGGACGACTAGCGGGACGTAATGAGCAGTTCTTC	CASSPGRLAGRNEQFF
TRBJ1-4	.	18	TRBD1	TRBV7-9	TGTGCCAGCAGCTTATGGACAGGGGTTCTTACAACTAATGAAAAACTGTTTTTT	CASSLWTGVLTTNEKLFF
TRBJ2-7	once	14	TRBD1	TRBV10-1	TGCGCCAGCAGTGAGAAACAGGGGGGCTACGAGCAGTACTTC	CASSEKQGGYEQYF
TRBJ1-1	.	14	.	TRBV5-1	TGCGCCAGCAGCCGAGGACAGTCGAACACTGAAGCTTTCTTT	CASSRGQSNTEAFF
TRBJ1-4	.	12	.	TRBV28	TGTGCCAGCAGTCAGGTGGATGAAAAACTGTTTTTT	CASSQVDEKLFF
TRBJ1-3	few	15	.	TRBV5-4	TGTGCCAGCAGCTTAGGTCAGGGGACTGGAAACACCATATATTTT	CASSLGQGTGNTIYF
TRBJ1-1	.	12	.	TRBV6-6	TGTGCCAGCAGTTACGGTACAACTGAAGCTTTCTTT	CASSYGTTEAFF
TRBJ1-4	once	15	TRBD1	TRBV28	TGTGCCAGCAGCCCTATCGGGACAGGTAGTGAAAAACTGTTTTTT	CASSPIGTGSEKLFF
TRBJ2-1	.	14	.	TRBV18	TGTGCCAGCTCACCTTACAGGGCCATCAATGAGCAGTTCTTC	CASSPYRAINEQFF
TRBJ2-1	.	15	TRBD1	TRBV2	TGTGCCAGCAGGGTCGGGACAGGTTTTGGGAATGAGCAGTTCTTC	CASRVGTGFGNEQFF
TRBJ1-3	few	15	.	TRBV7-8	TGTGCCAGCAGCCCCGGGAGAGACTCTGGAGACACCATATATTTT	CASSPGRDSGDTIYF
TRBJ2-1	.	17	.	TRBV7-6	TGTGCCAGCAGCCCACCGTACGGGAGTTTAGCCTACAATGAGCAGTTCTTC	CASSPPYGSLAYNEQFF
TRBJ2-7	.	14	.	TRBV7-2	TGTGCCAGCAGCCCTCCCGGGACACAGTACGAGCAGTACTTC	CASSPPGTQYEQYF
TRBJ2-1	.	14	TRBD2	TRBV28	TGTGCCAGTTCCGGGGGGAACTCCTACAATGAGCAGTTCTTC	CASSGGNSYNEQFF
TRBJ2-5	.	13	.	TRBV5-1	TGCGCCAGCAGGCGACTGTCAACGGAGACCCAGTACTTC	CASRRLSTETQYF
TRBJ2-7	.	14	.	TRBV28	TGTGCCAGCAGCCGCCTGGCGATAAGGAGCGAGCAGTACTTC	CASSRLAIRSEQYF
TRBJ2-3	.	12	.	TRBV29-1	TGCAGCGTTGCCGAGAGCACAGATACGCAGTATTTT	CSVAESTDTQYF
TRBJ2-7	.	13	.	TRBV7-2	TGTGCCAGCAGCTTAGGGACTCTCTACGAGCAGTACTTC	CASSLGTLYEQYF
TRBJ1-1	.	14	.	TRBV7-3	TGTGCCAGCAGCCCGGGACTCACGAACACTGAAGCTTTCTTT	CASSPGLTNTEAFF